This is a list of T cell receptor beta chains from one sample in a study of early T cells in non-severe SARS-CoV-2 infection. TCRdb reprocessed the 5' RACE reads with MiXCR, giving one entry per CDR3 protein. The sample records nearly 95,000 distinct CDR3 sequences, approximately 17% being singletons. The sequencing used whole blood, collected at baseline. The receptors here all came from an adult who was a healthcare worker with PCR-confirmed SARS-CoV-2 infection or an uninfected control (not recorded which). The CDR3 runs from the conserved cysteine through the conserved F or W. Each record gives: J gene, clone size, V gene, CDR3 length, D gene, CDR3 DNA, CDR3 protein. A D gene is named only where the DNA matches it firmly. Size is omitted from some rows. Given values are once, few, many or a class for expanded clones.

TRBJ2-1,-,TRBV3-1,15,TRBD2,TGTGCCAGCAGCCAAGAAGCGGGGGAATACAATGAGCAGTTCTTC,CASSQEAGEYNEQFF
TRBJ2-7,few,TRBV5-5,14,TRBD1,TGTGCCAGCAGCTTATTGGACAGGGGCTACGAGCAGTACTTC,CASSLLDRGYEQYF
TRBJ2-1,many,TRBV2,13,-,TGTGCCAGCGTCTTCCGATCCTACAATGAGCAGTTCTTC,CASVFRSYNEQFF
TRBJ2-1,-,TRBV2,14,-,TGTGCCAGCAGTGGGCCGGACAGTAACGATGAGCAGTTCTTC,CASSGPDSNDEQFF
TRBJ2-3,many,TRBV24-1,16,-,TGTGCCACCGGTGGCTCATCAGGGGATACTTGGGATACGCAGTATTTT,CATGGSSGDTWDTQYF
TRBJ1-6,few,TRBV5-5,15,TRBD1,TGTGCCAGCAGCTTGGTACGACAGGGTGAATCACCCCTCCACTTT,CASSLVRQGESPLHF
TRBJ2-7,few,TRBV6-1,14,TRBD2,TGTGCCAGCAGTGTAGCGGGCCTTTCCTACGAGCAGTACTTC,CASSVAGLSYEQYF
TRBJ2-3,-,TRBV12-3/TRBV12-4,12,-,TGTGCCAGCAGGACCGGGGTGGAGACGCAGTATTTT,CASRTGVETQYF
TRBJ2-3,-,TRBV12-3/TRBV12-4,17,TRBD2,TGTGCCAGCAGTGGGCTTCTAGCGGGAGATAGGGCAGATACGCAGTATTTT,CASSGLLAGDRADTQYF
TRBJ1-3,-,TRBV5-1,16,-,TGCGCCAGCAGCCCTCGGGAGGGTCTCTCTGGAAACACCATATATTTT,CASSPREGLSGNTIYF
TRBJ2-1,-,TRBV4-1,14,TRBD1,TGCGCCAGCAGCCACGGGACAGCCGCTAATGAGCAGTTCTTC,CASSHGTAANEQFF
TRBJ2-2,few,TRBV28,13,-,TGTGCCAGCAGCCAACCCTTTACCGGGGAGCTGTTTTTT,CASSQPFTGELFF
TRBJ2-7,few,TRBV28,13,-,TGTGCCAGCAGTCCCTCGGTTGCCTACGAGCAGTACTTC,CASSPSVAYEQYF
TRBJ1-1,-,TRBV7-9,14,-,TGTGCCAGCAGTCCACAGAAAATGAACACTGAAGCTTTCTTT,CASSPQKMNTEAFF
TRBJ2-7,-,TRBV28,14,-,TGTGCCAGCAGTTTGCCAGGGTTATATCGCGAGCAGTACTTC,CASSLPGLYREQYF
TRBJ2-4,few,TRBV21-1,13,-,TGTGCCAGCAGCAAGGGAACCAAAAACATTCAGTACTTC,CASSKGTKNIQYF
TRBJ2-3,-,TRBV12-3/TRBV12-4,11,-,TGTGCCAGCAAGACTTGGGTAACGCAGTATTTT,CASKTWVTQYF
TRBJ1-1,few,TRBV5-1,14,-,TGCGCCAGCAGCTTGAGACGGCTGAACACTGAAGCTTTCTTT,CASSLRRLNTEAFF
TRBJ2-7,-,TRBV28,14,-,TGTGCCAGCAGCTTGCCCCAGTTGGCCTACGAGCAGTACTTC,CASSLPQLAYEQYF
TRBJ2-1,few,TRBV3-1,12,TRBD2,TGTGCCAGCAGCCAAAGCGGGAGCGGAAAGTTCTTC,CASSQSGSGKFF
TRBJ1-2,many,TRBV28,13,-,TGTGCCAGCAGTTTAGGGGCCGTCTATGGCTACACCTTC,CASSLGAVYGYTF
TRBJ2-1,-,TRBV4-2,17,-,TGTGCCAGCAGCCAAGATCTGGTAGCGGCGGGCAGCAATGAGCAGTTCTTC,CASSQDLVAAGSNEQFF
TRBJ1-1,-,TRBV7-9,13,-,TGTGCCAGCAGCTTAGGGAGCATGGCTGAAGCTTTCTTT,CASSLGSMAEAFF
TRBJ2-3,-,TRBV20-1,14,-,TGCAGTGCTAGGGGCCGGGAGATCCTTGATACGCAGTATTTT,CSARGREILDTQYF
TRBJ2-3,-,TRBV20-1,14,-,TGCAGTGCGGGAGACTCCCTAGGTGGCGATACGCAGTATTTT,CSAGDSLGGDTQYF
TRBJ2-1,many,TRBV2,14,-,TGTGCCAGTTTCGGACTGAGTACCTACAATGAGCAGTTCTTC,CASFGLSTYNEQFF
TRBJ2-7,-,TRBV28,13,-,TGTGCCGCAAACGAAGCGTTTCAAACCGAGCAGTACTTC,CAANEAFQTEQYF
TRBJ1-1,-,TRBV20-1,16,TRBD1,TGCAGTGCTAGCGCAGGGGGCGCTTCGATTAACACTGAAGCTTTCTTT,CSASAGGASINTEAFF
TRBJ2-1,-,TRBV10-3,13,TRBD2,TGTGCCATCTCTAGCGGGAACTACAATGAGCAGTTCTTC,CAISSGNYNEQFF
TRBJ2-2,many,TRBV7-8,17,TRBD2,TGTGCCAGCAGCTTCTTTAGCGGGAGGGCCGACACCGGGGAGCTGTTTTTT,CASSFFSGRADTGELFF
TRBJ2-5,many,TRBV14,15,-,TGTGCCAGCAGCCATCACCGGGACTCCGAAGAGACCCAGTACTTC,CASSHHRDSEETQYF
TRBJ1-5,few,TRBV27,15,-,TGTGCCAGCAGTTTTTGGGGGGCGGGCAATCAGCCCCAGCATTTT,CASSFWGAGNQPQHF
TRBJ2-1,-,TRBV14,12,TRBD1,TGTGCCAGCAGCCGAGGGGGCTATGAGCAGTTCTTC,CASSRGGYEQFF
TRBJ1-5,few,TRBV12-3/TRBV12-4,13,-,TGTGCCAGCAGTCTACAGGGAGGTCAGCCCCAGCATTTT,CASSLQGGQPQHF
TRBJ1-1,-,TRBV28,12,-,TGTGCCAGCAGTTTGGCCCCCTGGGGAACTTTCTTT,CASSLAPWGTFF
TRBJ2-1,-,TRBV30,13,-,TGTGCCCTCTTCCCCGGGGCCTACAATGAGCAGTTCTTC,CALFPGAYNEQFF
TRBJ2-2,-,TRBV4-3,13,-,TGCGCCAGCAGCCAGGATTCGGGCGGGGAGCTGTTTTTT,CASSQDSGGELFF
TRBJ2-1,many,TRBV11-2,15,-,TGTGCCAGCAGCTTAGATCTTCGACTCGGCAATGAGCAGTTCTTC,CASSLDLRLGNEQFF
TRBJ2-1,few,TRBV7-9,14,TRBD2,TGTGCCAGCCCCCAGGGTAGCGGGACCTATGAGCAGTTCTTC,CASPQGSGTYEQFF
TRBJ2-5,-,TRBV20-1,11,-,TGCAGTGCTGGCGGTTTAGAGACCCAGTACTTC,CSAGGLETQYF
TRBJ2-7,many,TRBV7-9,16,-,TGTGCCAGCAGCTTAGTTCCACCCGCAGGGCTCTACGAGCAGTACTTC,CASSLVPPAGLYEQYF
TRBJ2-3,few,TRBV6-6,11,-,TGTGCCAGCAGTTATCCGAATACGCAGTATTTT,CASSYPNTQYF
TRBJ2-1,many,TRBV4-3,16,-,TGCGCCAGCAGCCAAGGGGACCTCATCTCCTACAATGAGCAGTTCTTC,CASSQGDLISYNEQFF
TRBJ2-1,-,TRBV10-2,12,-,TGCGCCAGCCGTTGGGAATACAATGAGCAGTTCTTC,CASRWEYNEQFF
TRBJ2-2,many,TRBV6-8,17,TRBD2,TGTGCCAGCAGTCGTTCGGGACTAGCGGGAAGGGAAGGGGAGCTGTTTTTT,CASSRSGLAGREGELFF
TRBJ1-1,-,TRBV2,12,-,TGTGCCAGCAGTAGTCGCTTCCCTGAAGCTTTCTTT,CASSSRFPEAFF
TRBJ2-3,-,TRBV7-9,14,-,TGTGCCAGCAGCTTATCTGTTGGAACAGATACGCAGTATTTT,CASSLSVGTDTQYF
TRBJ2-7,few,TRBV28,14,-,TGTGCCAGCAGTTACGAGGAACCCGTCTACGAGCAGTACTTC,CASSYEEPVYEQYF
TRBJ2-5,-,TRBV12-3/TRBV12-4,13,-,TGTGCCACCACCGGAGGACGCGCAGAGACCCAGTACTTC,CATTGGRAETQYF
TRBJ2-7,-,TRBV6-5,14,-,TGCGCCGAGGGACGGGGCCCCCCCCCTTACGAGCAGTACTTC,CAEGRGPPPYEQYF
TRBJ1-1,-,TRBV14,15,TRBD1,TGTGCCAGCAGCCAGATAAACACAGGGGGCGTCAAGGCTTTCTTT,CASSQINTGGVKAFF
TRBJ2-3,-,TRBV9,14,-,TGTGCCAGCAGCGTGTTACAAAGAGCGGATACGCAGTATTTT,CASSVLQRADTQYF
TRBJ1-1,-,TRBV12-3/TRBV12-4,13,-,TGTGCCAGCAGTTTCGGCAGAAACACTGAAGCTTTCTTT,CASSFGRNTEAFF
TRBJ2-7,few,TRBV20-1,13,-,TGCAGTGCCGACCGGGACCCGTTGAGCGAGCAGTACTTC,CSADRDPLSEQYF
TRBJ1-2,many,TRBV28,18,TRBD1,TGTGCCAGCAGTTACCCCCCTTCCCGGGACAGGGTTCGCTATGGCTACACCTTC,CASSYPPSRDRVRYGYTF
TRBJ2-1,-,TRBV7-9,14,TRBD1,TGTGCCAGCAGCCAGGGGGCCCTACGCGATGAGCAGTTCTTC,CASSQGALRDEQFF
TRBJ2-3,-,TRBV6-5,15,TRBD2,TGTGCCAGCGGGGCGGGGGACTGGCAGGCAGATACGCAGTGTTTT,CASGAGDWQADTQCF